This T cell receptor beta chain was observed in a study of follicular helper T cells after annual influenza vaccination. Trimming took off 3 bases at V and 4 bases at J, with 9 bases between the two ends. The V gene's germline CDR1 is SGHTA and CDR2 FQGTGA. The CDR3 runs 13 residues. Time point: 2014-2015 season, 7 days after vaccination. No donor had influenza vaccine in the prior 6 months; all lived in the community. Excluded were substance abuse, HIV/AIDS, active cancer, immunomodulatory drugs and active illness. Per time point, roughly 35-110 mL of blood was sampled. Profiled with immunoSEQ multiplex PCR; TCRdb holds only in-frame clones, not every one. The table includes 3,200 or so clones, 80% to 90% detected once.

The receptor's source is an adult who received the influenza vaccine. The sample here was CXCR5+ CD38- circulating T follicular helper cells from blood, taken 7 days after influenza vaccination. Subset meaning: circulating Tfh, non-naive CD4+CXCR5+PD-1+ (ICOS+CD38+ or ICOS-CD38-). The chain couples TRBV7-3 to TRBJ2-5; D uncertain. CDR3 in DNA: TGTGCCAGCAGCTTTGTTGGCGGAGAGACCCAGTACTTC. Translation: CASSFVGGETQYF.